These T cell receptor beta chains were read from a single sample in a study of T cells in Graves' hyperthyroidism and ophthalmopathy. TCRdb re-called the multiplex PCR reads with MiXCR, one entry per CDR3 protein. Among fewer than 750,000 distinct CDR3 sequences, around 13% were seen once, and the ten largest hold 9.5% to 15%. Sample: blood. The receptors here all came from a woman aged 45-60 years with Graves' ophthalmopathy. CDR3s leave out the opening cysteine and the closing phenylalanine or tryptophan. The order of the fields is CDR3 protein, J gene, V gene.

ASSEGGGSYNEQF	TRBJ2-1	TRBV2
ASSLLGEEYYEQY	TRBJ2-7	TRBV7-2
ASSQDQAPSSYNEQF	TRBJ2-1	TRBV3-1
ASSWLADYYNEQF	TRBJ2-1	TRBV6-1
ASSQVEGVDTQY	TRBJ2-3	TRBV4-3
ASSQNRAGEREQY	TRBJ2-7	TRBV4-2
SALGQGGYGYT	TRBJ1-2	TRBV29-1
SARARLPSYEQY	TRBJ2-7	TRBV20-1
ASSLPAGGEQY	TRBJ2-7	TRBV18
SSPGGGKTSYNEQF	TRBJ2-1	TRBV20-1
ASSFYIDTQY	TRBJ2-3	TRBV7-8
SAVGAGVSYNEQF	TRBJ2-1	TRBV20-1
ASSDPGTSGGETQY	TRBJ2-5	TRBV28
SARTGVYEQY	TRBJ2-7	TRBV20-1
ASSPRTRLVAF	TRBJ1-1	TRBV11-1
ATSRGTGVYEQY	TRBJ2-7	TRBV15